This T cell receptor (beta chain) came from a study of T-cell memory formation after mild COVID-19. Study-wide background: The TCR clusters were mostly specific to one donor.

Germline V gene lookup returns CDR1 SQVTM and CDR2 ANQGSEA. This CDR3 is 16 amino acids long. 5'RACE, which relied on constant-segment primers, yielded TCR alpha and TCR beta cDNA libraries carrying sample barcodes and UMIs. Via MiXCR, TCRdb re-called the 5' RACE reads, giving one row per CDR3 protein. The sample includes approximately 560,000 distinct CDR3 sequences, around 15% seen only once; the top ten take 8.1%. Broader study findings: The appearance of some responding clones in pre-infection memory suggested that cross-reactive memory joined. Among CD4+ contracting clones, most were CM and EM, and CD8+ ones EMRA.

This clonotype was observed once. Antigen: not known. Input material: PBMCs or a T cell subset sorted from them (not recorded which). The TCR comes from an adult woman who had mild COVID-19 (a few samples of this study predate the infection). Cell type and time point are not known. The chain employs TRBV29-1 and TRBJ2-1, with 12 bases lining up with TRBD2. The CDR3 sequence: CRARTSGASSYNEQFF. The CDR3 nucleotides are TGCAGAGCTAGGACTAGCGGGGCTAGCTCCTACAATGAGCAGTTCTTC.